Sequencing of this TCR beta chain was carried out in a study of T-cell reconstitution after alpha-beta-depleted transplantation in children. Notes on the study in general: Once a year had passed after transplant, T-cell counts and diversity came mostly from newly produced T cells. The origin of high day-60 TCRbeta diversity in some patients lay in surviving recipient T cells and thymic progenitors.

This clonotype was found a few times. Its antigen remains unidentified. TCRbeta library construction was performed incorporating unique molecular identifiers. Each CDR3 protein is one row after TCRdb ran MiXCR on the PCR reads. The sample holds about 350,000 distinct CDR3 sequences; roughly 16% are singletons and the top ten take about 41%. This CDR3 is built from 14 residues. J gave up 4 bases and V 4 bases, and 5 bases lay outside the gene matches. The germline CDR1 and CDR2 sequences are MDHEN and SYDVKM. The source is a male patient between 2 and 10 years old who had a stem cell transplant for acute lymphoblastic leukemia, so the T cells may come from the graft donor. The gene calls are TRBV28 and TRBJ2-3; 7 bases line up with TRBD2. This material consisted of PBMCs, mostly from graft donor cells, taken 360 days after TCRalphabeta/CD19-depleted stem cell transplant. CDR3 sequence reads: CASSYRLAPDTQYF. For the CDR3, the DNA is TGTGCCAGCAGTTACCGACTAGCTCCAGATACGCAGTATTTT.